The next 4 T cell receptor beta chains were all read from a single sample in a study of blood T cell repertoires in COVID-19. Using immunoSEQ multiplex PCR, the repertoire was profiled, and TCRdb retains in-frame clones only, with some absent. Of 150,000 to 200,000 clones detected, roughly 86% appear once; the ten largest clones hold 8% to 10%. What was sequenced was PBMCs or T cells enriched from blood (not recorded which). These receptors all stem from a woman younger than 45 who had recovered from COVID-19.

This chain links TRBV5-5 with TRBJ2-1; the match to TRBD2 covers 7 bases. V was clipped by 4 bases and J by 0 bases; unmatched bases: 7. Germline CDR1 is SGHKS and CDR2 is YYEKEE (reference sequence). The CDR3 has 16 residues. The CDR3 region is CASSPSGTISYNEQFF. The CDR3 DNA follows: TGTGCCAGCAGCCCGTCCGGGACTATCTCCTACAATGAGCAGTTCTTC.

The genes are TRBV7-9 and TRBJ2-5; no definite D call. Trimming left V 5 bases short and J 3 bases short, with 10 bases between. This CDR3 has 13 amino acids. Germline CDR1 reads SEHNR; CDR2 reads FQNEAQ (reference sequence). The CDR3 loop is CASSLRQEETQYF. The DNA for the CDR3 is TGTGCCAGCAGCCTCCGTCAGGAAGAGACCCAGTACTTC. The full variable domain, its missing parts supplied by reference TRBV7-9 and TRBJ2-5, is DTGVSQNPRHKITKRGQNVTFRCDPISEHNRLYWYRQTLGQGPEFLTYFQNEAQLEKSRLLSDRFSAERPKGSFSTLEIQRTEQGDSAMYLCASSLRQEETQYFGPGTRLLVL.

The CDR3 nucleotides read TGCGCCAGCAGCCAAGTTACGGGGTACCCAGAGACCCAGTACTTC. Its translation: CASSQVTGYPETQYF. The chain couples TRBV4-1 to TRBJ2-5; a weak D match, TRBD2 (5 bases). CDR3 length: 15 amino acids. CDR1 and CDR2 (germline): MGHRA, YSYEKL. V shed 1 base and J shed 4 bases, with 13 bases lying between them.

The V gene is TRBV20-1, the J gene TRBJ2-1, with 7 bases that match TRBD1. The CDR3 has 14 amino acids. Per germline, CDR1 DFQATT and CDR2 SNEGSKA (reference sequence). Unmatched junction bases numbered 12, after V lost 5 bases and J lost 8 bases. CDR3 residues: CSARGQVGFDEQFF. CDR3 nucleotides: TGCAGTGCTCGTGGACAGGTTGGTTTTGATGAGCAGTTCTTC.